The TCR beta chain described here comes from a study of CD8 T cells in ankylosing spondylitis. Study-wide results and limits: Roughly 8 highly homologous variants made up a TCR beta motif, and this motif appeared characteristic of ankylosing spondylitis blood.

From germline, CDR1 is LNHNV and CDR2 YYDKDF (reference sequence). V lost 0 bases and J lost 0, with 12 bases in between. The CDR3 sequence is 17 residues long. In regard to this clonotype: Its antigen is not identified.

TCRdb re-called the 5' RACE reads through MiXCR, storing one row per CDR3 protein. The table lists 450,000 or so distinct CDR3 sequences, 20% to 30% of them singletons, with about 0.92% in the top ten. Sequenced material: blood, either unsorted or a sorted T cell fraction (not recorded which). The rearrangement joins TRBV15 to TRBJ2-1; D is undetermined. This clonotype was obtained from a male donor with ankylosing spondylitis. The CDR3 DNA is TGTGCCACCAGCAGAGATTTAACGGAAAGCTCCTACAATGAGCAGTTCTTC. Translated: CATSRDLTESSYNEQFF.